This T cell receptor beta chain was identified in a study of human T cells and chemical hapten exposure. The overall study: A 2 cm by 2 cm inner upper arm patch received 2% DPC for sensitization.

This CDR3 is built from 12 residues. Deletions cut 3 bases from V and 2 bases from J, with 8 bases between. Germline loops: CDR1 SQVTM, CDR2 ANQGSEA. The sample holds many counts of this clonotype. TCRdb itself ran the RACE reads through MiXCR, one entry per CDR3 protein. The table lists fewer than 90,000 distinct CDR3 sequences, approximately 7% of them singletons. Regarding time point: patch test 2, 6 weeks after DPC sensitization. The treatment denotes: therapeutic diphenylcyclopropenone sensitization with weekly scalp DPC. The specimen was whole blood, collected in connection with sensitization to the hapten diphenylcyclopropenone (DPC). The clonotype comes from a woman aged 25 to 39 with alopecia areata. Some clones in this sample may be carry-over from other donors' samples. The chain employs TRBV29-1 and TRBJ2-7; D unclear. CDR3 nucleotide sequence: TGCAGCGTTGAGCACGGAGCCTACGAGCAGTACTTC. Translation gives CSVEHGAYEQYF.